A single T cell receptor (beta chain) is shown here with its context. The data stem from a study of cytomegalovirus exposure and HLA in healthy donors. The PCR used 60 Vbeta and 13 Jbeta primers. Clones were read by immunoSEQ multiplex PCR, and TCRdb kept only the in-frame ones, dropping some. The sample contains about 140,000 clones, 70% to 85% of which appear only once. Trimming took 0 bases from V and 4 from J, leaving 4 bases between them. This CDR3 region has 13 residues. Germline CDR1 reads LGHNA; CDR2 reads YNFKEQ. Source material: PBMCs. The chain is built from TRBV4-2 and TRBJ1-5; D remains unclear. The sequence was obtained from a man between 25 and 39 years old in good health and CMV-seropositive. The CDR3 DNA sequence: TGTGCCAGCAGCCAAGACCCAAATCAGCCCCAGCATTTT. Translated: CASSQDPNQPQHF.